This T cell receptor beta chain stems from a study of blood T cell repertoires in COVID-19. As for the study in general: Whether acute or convalescent, the COVID-19 samples came from the United States, Italy and Spain. PBMCs, B-cell-depleted T cells, or T cells provided the cDNA or gDNA that made up the material.

Original processing methods: By means of reference gene primer amplification, nucleated cell counts were estimated. Assay: immunoSEQ multiplex PCR; the TCRdb copy retains only in-frame clones and omits some. V, J and clone size are those of that table, while D and trimming were read from the DNA. The sample carries some 180,000 clones, around 89% recorded once. The CDR3 loop spans 15 amino acids. Only one count was recorded for this clone. This sequence was found in a man aged 45-65 years with acute or convalescent COVID-19. Sequencing was performed on peripheral blood. The rearrangement uses TRBV21-1 and TRBJ2-7; the table calls TRBD2, which could not be checked here. TRBV21-1 counts as a pseudogene. CDR3 DNA sequence: TGTGCCAGCACCAGGACTAGCGGGAGATCCTACGAGCAGTACTTC. It translates to CASTRTSGRSYEQYF.